The 31 T cell receptor beta chains below were found in one sample sequenced in a study of PD-L1 blockade in urothelial cancer. Time point denoted: pretreatment peripheral blood. The table came from immunoSEQ multiplex PCR; TCRdb's copy has only in-frame clones and leaves some out. The sample records tens of thousands of clones, roughly 81% being singletons. The sequences come from PBMCs, collected around atezolizumab (anti-PD-L1) treatment. All receptors derive from a man in his 70s with urothelial cancer.

The sample holds one count of this clone. The genes are TRBV19 and TRBJ2-7, with TRBD2 identical over 9 bases. In germline, CDR1 is LNHDA, CDR2 SQIVND (reference sequence). V was pared by 4 bases and J by 2 bases, with 6 bases of the junction left unmatched. The CDR3 is 15 residues long. The CDR3 loop is CASSKASGNTYEQYF. The CDR3 nucleotides read TGTGCCAGTAGTAAGGCTAGCGGGAACACCTACGAGCAGTACTTC.

The V and J genes are TRBV10-3 and TRBJ1-1; D not certain. This CDR3 spans 15 amino acids. V was clipped by 2 bases and J by 1 base, with 11 bases between them. Germline V gene data show CDR1 as ENHRY and CDR2 as SYGVKD. The CDR3 DNA reads TGTGCCATCAGTGAGGAGGGAGTAGCGAACACTGAAGCTTTCTTT. Protein sequence: CAISEEGVANTEAFF.

The chain uses TRBV4-2 and TRBJ2-3; 7 nucleotides match TRBD1. Germline lookup yields CDR1 LGHNA and CDR2 YNFKEQ. Trimming at V came to 4 bases and at J to 2 bases, leaving 3 bases not matched to a gene. The CDR3 extends over 14 amino acids. DNA for the CDR3: TGTGCCAGCAGCCCTGGACAGGACACAGATACGCAGTATTTT. The encoded protein is CASSPGQDTDTQYF.

This chain uses TRBV27 with TRBJ2-7, with D possibly being TRBD1 (7 bases). Trimming left V 4 bases short and J 0 bases short, with 13 bases between. The CDR3 is 15 amino acids. Germline CDR1 and CDR2: MNHEY and SMNVEV (reference sequence). CDR3 in amino acids: CASSSGQEGSYEQYF. The CDR3, as DNA: TGTGCCAGCAGTTCCGGACAGGAGGGCTCCTACGAGCAGTACTTC.

The genes are TRBV11-2 and TRBJ1-1, with no clear D. The V gene's germline CDR1 is SGHAT and CDR2 FQNNGV. Trimming pared 1 base from V and 1 base from J, leaving 4 bases between. The CDR3 runs to 13 residues. CDR3 bases: TGTGCCAGCAGCTTAGTTCAGAACACTGAAGCTTTCTTT. Its protein is CASSLVQNTEAFF.

The genes are TRBV11-2 and TRBJ2-5; 8 bases match TRBD2. The CDR3 runs 16 residues. The germline V gene has CDR1 SGHAT and CDR2 FQNNGV. V gave up 5 bases and J gave up 0 bases; unmatched junction bases: 8. The CDR3 loop reads CASSLRRGVHQETQYF. CDR3 bases: TGTGCCAGCAGCCTACGGCGGGGGGTGCACCAAGAGACCCAGTACTTC. The full variable domain, its missing parts supplied by reference TRBV11-2 and TRBJ2-5, is EAGVAQSPRYKIIEKRQSVAFWCNPISGHATLYWYQQILGQGPKLLIQFQNNGVVDDSQLPKDRFSAERLKGVDSTLKIQPAKLEDSAVYLCASSLRRGVHQETQYFGPGTRLLVL.

This rearrangement joins TRBV5-4 to TRBJ1-2; D might be TRBD1 (6 bases). The CDR3 is 13 residues long. The V gene's germline CDR1 is SGHNT and CDR2 YYREEE (reference sequence). With 1 base removed from V and 4 bases from J, the gap between germline ends came to 8 bases. CDR3 protein: CASSLLGAYGYTF. The DNA of the CDR3 is TGTGCCAGCAGCTTGTTGGGGGCCTATGGCTACACCTTC.

The chain links TRBV11-2 to TRBJ1-2; TRBD1 matches 8 bases. Per germline, CDR1 SGHAT and CDR2 FQNNGV. Unmatched junction bases numbered 13, after V lost 5 bases and J lost 8 bases. This CDR3 has 15 amino acids. This CDR3 is CASSPLIGQGGGYTF. The CDR3 nucleotides are TGTGCCAGCAGCCCTCTTATCGGACAGGGAGGGGGCTACACCTTC.

The chain uses TRBV6-6 and TRBJ2-3, with D possibly matching TRBD2 (5 bases). V lost 4 bases and J 0 bases, leaving 14 bases between the germline ends. Per germline, CDR1 MNHNY and CDR2 SVGAGI (reference sequence). The CDR3 sequence is 16 residues long. This chain's CDR3 is CASSWGGSGSTDTQYF. The CDR3 bases are TGTGCCAGCAGTTGGGGTGGGAGCGGTAGCACAGATACGCAGTATTTT.

This chain uses TRBV6-5 with TRBJ2-5; 7 bases align to TRBD2. Germline V gene lookup returns CDR1 MNHEY and CDR2 SVGAGI. This CDR3 spans 16 amino acids. The trim removed 0 bases at V and 5 bases at J, leaving 9 bases unmatched. This CDR3 is CASSYSAGKGAETQYF. The CDR3 nucleotides are TGTGCCAGCAGTTACTCAGCGGGAAAAGGGGCTGAGACCCAGTACTTC.

The chain recombines TRBV11-3 with TRBJ2-7; 10 bases line up with TRBD1. This CDR3 has 13 residues. J was trimmed by 6 bases and V by 4 bases; bases with no gene match: 3. Germline assignment: CDR1 SGHNT and CDR2 YENEEA. CDR3 protein: CASSWGQGPEQYF. The CDR3, as DNA: TGTGCCAGCAGCTGGGGACAGGGGCCCGAGCAGTACTTC.

The chain recombines TRBV5-1 with TRBJ2-7; 7 bases map to TRBD1. The CDR3 consists of 12 residues. Germline CDR1 reads SGHRS; CDR2 reads YFSETQ. The V and J ends lost 4 bases and 7 bases, in that order; junction bases with no gene match: 5. CDR3 sequence reads: CASSRTGLEQYF. CDR3 DNA sequence: TGCGCCAGCAGCCGGACAGGCCTAGAGCAGTACTTC. Looking up the rest from reference TRBV5-1 and TRBJ2-7 gives the full variable domain: KAGVTQTPRYLIKTRGQQVTLSCSPISGHRSVSWYQQTPGQGLQFLFEYFSETQRNKGNFPGRFSGRQFSNSRSEMNVSTLELGDSALYLCASSRTGLEQYFGPGTRLTVT.

The chain employs TRBV27 and TRBJ1-2; D remains ambiguous. Between the trimmed V and J ends, which lost 4 bases and 11 bases, there was a span of 11 bases. Germline lookup yields CDR1 MNHEY and CDR2 SMNVEV (reference sequence). The CDR3 spans 11 residues. CDR3 region: CASSSRDTYTF. In DNA form, the CDR3 reads TGTGCCAGCAGTTCCCGTGATACTTACACCTTC.

V is TRBV2 and J is TRBJ2-1, with a tentative D call TRBD2 (6 bases). The CDR3 is made up of 13 amino acids. V gave up 8 bases and J gave up 5 bases, with 13 bases separating them. CDR1 SNHLY and CDR2 FYNNEI come from the germline V gene. CDR3 sequence reads: CASRLGLHNEQFF. The CDR3 DNA follows: TGTGCCAGCCGACTAGGGCTCCACAATGAGCAGTTCTTC. The whole variable domain, filled in from reference TRBV2 and TRBJ2-1, reads EPEVTQTPSHQVTQMGQEVILRCVPISNHLYFYWYRQILGQKVEFLVSFYNNEISEKSEIFDDQFSVERPDGSNFTLKIRSTKLEDSAMYFCASRLGLHNEQFFGPGTRLTVL.

The J gene is TRBJ2-2, the V gene TRBV5-1; tentatively, D is TRBD2 (6 bases). Trimming shortened V by 1 base and J by 6 bases, and 7 bases separated the two germline ends. Per germline, CDR1 SGHRS and CDR2 YFSETQ. This CDR3 has 13 amino acids. Here the CDR3 reads CASSLREAGELFF. The CDR3 DNA follows: TGCGCCAGCAGCTTGAGGGAGGCCGGGGAGCTGTTTTTT.

The V and J genes are TRBV5-1 and TRBJ2-2; 10 nucleotides line up with TRBD1. The CDR3 is 16 amino acids. Germline V gene sequence: CDR1 SGHRS, CDR2 YFSETQ. J gave up 5 bases and V 1 base, and 5 bases lay outside the gene matches. The CDR3 protein is CASSLTGTGVTGELFF. The CDR3 DNA reads TGCGCCAGCAGCTTGACCGGGACAGGGGTGACCGGGGAGCTGTTTTTT.

The chain carries TRBV5-1 and TRBJ2-2; 7 positions match TRBD2. J was trimmed by 1 base and V by 5 bases; bases with no gene match: 8. The CDR3 length is 16 residues. The V gene's germline CDR1 is SGHRS and CDR2 YFSETQ. The CDR3, as DNA: TGCGCCAGCAGTCTTAGCGGGCTCGTGAACACCGGGGAGCTGTTTTTT. This encodes CASSLSGLVNTGELFF. The whole variable domain, filled in from reference TRBV5-1 and TRBJ2-2, reads KAGVTQTPRYLIKTRGQQVTLSCSPISGHRSVSWYQQTPGQGLQFLFEYFSETQRNKGNFPGRFSGRQFSNSRSEMNVSTLELGDSALYLCASSLSGLVNTGELFFGEGSRLTVL.

The rearrangement joins TRBV7-9 to TRBJ2-7; maybe TRBD1 (6 bases). V was pared by 3 bases and J by 5 bases, with 23 bases between. There are 17 residues in the CDR3. Germline V gene lookup returns CDR1 SEHNR and CDR2 FQNEAQ (reference sequence). Here the CDR3 DNA reads TGTGCCAGCAGCTTTCCCCCAAGGGGGACCGTCGGGGACGAGCAGTACTTC. Translated: CASSFPPRGTVGDEQYF.

The CDR3 loop is CASSPTSGDSYNEQFF. In nucleotides, the CDR3 is TGTGCCAGCTCACCGACTAGCGGGGACTCCTACAATGAGCAGTTCTTC. The V gene is TRBV18, the J gene TRBJ2-1, with TRBD2 matching over 11 bases. V shed 3 bases and J 0 bases; nucleotides not matched to a gene: 1. CDR1 KGHSH and CDR2 LQKENI come from the germline V gene. CDR3 length: 16 residues.

This clone was detected a few times. The V gene is TRBV28, the J gene TRBJ2-7; 8 nucleotides align to TRBD1. The CDR3 loop spans 12 amino acids. The V gene end was trimmed by 8 bases and the J gene end by 7 bases; junction bases not matched to a gene: 7. Germline values: CDR1 MDHEN, CDR2 SYDVKM. CDR3 sequence reads: CASRQGAGEQYF. The CDR3 bases are TGTGCCAGCCGGCAGGGGGCGGGGGAGCAGTACTTC.

V is TRBV19 and J is TRBJ2-1; 7 bases map to TRBD2. With V trimmed by 7 bases and J by 4 bases, 4 bases remained unmatched. This CDR3 has 13 residues. CDR1 is LNHDA, CDR2 SQIVND, per germline (reference sequence). For the CDR3, the DNA is TGTGCCAGTACAAGCGGGAATTACAATGAGCAGTTCTTC. Its protein product is CASTSGNYNEQFF.

The V call is TRBV11-1, the J call TRBJ2-2, with TRBD2 matching 9 bases. J was trimmed by 4 bases and V by 5 bases; bases with no gene match: 8. CDR1 SGHAT and CDR2 FQDESV come from the germline V gene (reference sequence). This CDR3 has 16 amino acids. CDR3 region: CASSPRGGGATGELFF. The CDR3 DNA is TGTGCCAGCAGCCCCCGAGGCGGGGGGGCCACCGGGGAGCTGTTTTTT.

The chain is built from TRBV6-1 and TRBJ1-2; TRBD1 agrees at 7 bases. Germline CDR1 is MNHNS and CDR2 is SASEGT. J lost 3 bases, V lost 3 bases, and 10 bases had no gene match. This CDR3 contains 16 residues. CDR3 loop: CASSETSGQTYYGYTF. CDR3 DNA: TGTGCCAGCAGTGAGACTTCGGGACAGACCTACTATGGCTACACCTTC.

The gene calls are TRBV9 and TRBJ2-2; 8 bases match TRBD2. From germline, CDR1 is SGDLS and CDR2 YYNGEE. The CDR3 length is 16 residues. V shed 4 bases, J shed 6 bases, and the junction held 11 bases outside the gene matches. The CDR3 reads CASSTDSGTISGELFF. In nucleotides, the CDR3 is TGTGCCAGCAGCACGGATAGCGGGACAATCTCCGGGGAGCTGTTTTTT.

The V and J genes are TRBV2 and TRBJ2-6; no clear D gene. Germline CDR1 and CDR2: SNHLY and FYNNEI. This CDR3 contains 15 residues. The V and J ends lost 3 bases and 5 bases respectively, with 11 bases between them. CDR3 nucleotides: TGTGCCAGCAGTGATTCCCCCCCTCGGGCCAACGTCCTGACTTTC. The encoded protein is CASSDSPPRANVLTF.

V usage is TRBV27 and J usage is TRBJ2-3; possibly TRBD1 for D (5 bases). CDR1 is MNHEY and CDR2 is SMNVEV in the germline V gene (reference sequence). Trimming shortened V by 5 bases and J by 0 bases, and 9 bases separated the two germline ends. The CDR3 loop spans 14 amino acids. CDR3: CASSRGTSTDTQYF. The CDR3 DNA reads TGTGCCAGCAGTAGGGGTACTAGCACAGATACGCAGTATTTT.

This clone was seen a single time. The chain combines TRBV5-4 with TRBJ2-3; 8 bases map to TRBD2. With 4 bases clipped from V and 2 bases from J, the junction kept 6 bases outside the gene matches. This CDR3 is 15 amino acids long. Per germline, CDR1 SGHNT and CDR2 YYREEE (reference sequence). The CDR3 DNA is TGTGCCAGCAGCGCGGATAGCGGGACCACAGATACGCAGTATTTT. The encoded protein is CASSADSGTTDTQYF.

The sample holds a few counts of this clone. This sequence joins TRBV7-9 and TRBJ1-1; 8 bases are shared with TRBD1. Germline V gene sequence: CDR1 SEHNR, CDR2 FQNEAQ (reference sequence). CDR3 length: 15 residues. J gave up 3 bases and V 5 bases, and 8 bases lay outside the gene matches. The CDR3 DNA reads TGTGCCAGCAGCAATCCGCAGGGGGCTGACACTGAAGCTTTCTTT. It codes for CASSNPQGADTEAFF.

The chain uses TRBV6-1 and TRBJ1-1, with 8 bases lining up with TRBD1. The germline V gene has CDR1 MNHNS and CDR2 SASEGT. The length of the CDR3 is 13 residues. V was pared by 4 bases and J by 4 bases, with 2 bases of the junction left unmatched. The CDR3 protein is CASSVQGGTEAFF. As DNA, the CDR3 is TGTGCCAGCAGTGTACAGGGGGGCACTGAAGCTTTCTTT.

CDR3 nucleotide sequence: TGTGCCAGCAGCCGCACCAGGGGGCGGGAAGCTTTCTTT. Protein sequence: CASSRTRGREAFF. The V and J genes are TRBV7-8 and TRBJ1-1; 8 nucleotides align to TRBD1. V was pared by 5 bases and J by 8 bases, with 7 bases of the junction left unmatched. This CDR3 spans 13 amino acids. Germline CDR1 and CDR2: SGHVS and FQNEAQ.

There are a few counts of this clone. This rearrangement joins TRBV5-1 to TRBJ2-1, with 8 nucleotides matching TRBD1. Looked up from germline, CDR1 is SGHRS and CDR2 is YFSETQ. The CDR3 contains 15 residues. V was pared by 0 bases and J by 8 bases, with 7 bases of the junction left unmatched. The CDR3 protein is CASSLGAGGFDEQFF. The CDR3 bases are TGCGCCAGCAGCTTGGGGGCAGGGGGCTTCGATGAGCAGTTCTTC.